The entry that follows covers one T cell receptor beta chain sequence. Its specificity is unknown. Clinicians diagnosed patients from clinical symptoms, serum thyroxine and TRAb, thyroid ultrasound and orbital computed tomography. There were TCR beta CDR3 regions amplified from RNA transcripts. Primed by the HTBI set, a first-round RT-PCR was run on the TCR CDR3. Via MiXCR, TCRdb re-called the multiplex PCR reads, giving one row per CDR3 protein. The sample has hundreds of thousands of distinct CDR3 sequences, 40% to 55% seen once. The sample is drawn from a study of T cells in Graves' hyperthyroidism and ophthalmopathy. Study-wide findings and caveats: Using 13 V-J features, a model discriminated ophthalmopathy from stable hyperthyroidism.

The CDR3 spans 12 residues. J gave up 5 bases and V 8 bases, and 5 bases lay outside the gene matches. Per germline, CDR1 MNHNY and CDR2 SVGAGI (reference sequence). The genes are TRBV6-6 and TRBJ2-7; the match to TRBD1 covers 8 bases. The TCR sequence derives from an adult man with Graves' disease, either hyperthyroidism or ophthalmopathy (not recorded which). The material sequenced was peripheral blood or thyroid tissue (not recorded which). CDR3 nucleotides: TGTGCCAGCTGGGACAGGCCGGACGAGCAGTACTTC. This encodes CASWDRPDEQYF.